These T cell receptor beta chains were read from a single sample in a study of OX40 agonist ivuxolimab in advanced cancers. Clones were read by immunoSEQ multiplex PCR, and TCRdb kept only the in-frame ones, dropping some. The sample lists some 50,000 clones, less than 85% seen once, with approximately 3.1% in the top ten. This material consisted of CD4+ or CD8+ T cells sorted from blood, taken in a trial of the OX40 agonist ivuxolimab. Receptors were obtained from an adult with an advanced solid tumor such as melanoma, head and neck, liver or kidney cancer. The conserved cysteine and the conserved F or W are not part of the CDR3 here.

V: TRBV10-3; length: 14; J: TRBJ2-2; CDR3: AINPGLATNTGELF
V: TRBV19; length: 15; J: TRBJ2-3; CDR3: ASTMYGAAQYTDTQY
V: TRBV4-2; length: 15; J: TRBJ1-2; CDR3: ASSHPRTGGADYGYT
V: TRBV9; length: 15; J: TRBJ2-1; CDR3: ASSAALTGVEYNEQF
V: TRBV11-3; length: 12; J: TRBJ2-1; CDR3: ASSLRGGREEQF
V: TRBV11-2; length: 16; J: TRBJ2-3; CDR3: ASSLEPLSRLATDTQY
V: TRBV6-5; length: 13; J: TRBJ2-7; CDR3: ASSSNPQVQVEQY
V: TRBV11-1; length: 14; J: TRBJ2-2; CDR3: ASTRVVGVNTGELF
V: TRBV7-3; length: 13; J: TRBJ2-1; CDR3: ASSQRGTGYNEQF
V: TRBV19; length: 11; J: TRBJ1-3; CDR3: ASSRVSGNTIY
V: TRBV7-9; length: 13; J: TRBJ1-4; CDR3: ASSPNRGSTEKLF
V: TRBV19; length: 16; J: TRBJ2-6; CDR3: ASSLHTGSLSGANVLT
V: TRBV7-2; length: 12; J: TRBJ2-7; CDR3: ASSPGLGSYEQY
V: TRBV7-3; length: 11; J: TRBJ1-5; CDR3: ASALGSGQPQH
V: TRBV7-2; length: 12; J: TRBJ2-3; CDR3: ASSFSGFTDTQY
V: TRBV30; length: 11; J: TRBJ2-6; CDR3: AWRSSGANVLT
V: TRBV4-1; length: 13; J: TRBJ1-3; CDR3: ASSQGTGRRNTIY
V: TRBV18; length: 13; J: TRBJ2-7; CDR3: ASSRMSSGGYEQY
V: TRBV2; length: 11; J: TRBJ1-1; CDR3: ASSLGGRTEAF
V: TRBV7-9; length: 12; J: TRBJ2-7; CDR3: ASREGDRSHEQY
V: TRBV4-1; length: 11; J: TRBJ2-5; CDR3: ASSPGGGETQY
V: TRBV27; length: 15; J: TRBJ1-6; CDR3: ASSFRTGGSYNSPLH
V: TRBV10-3; length: 12; J: TRBJ1-1; CDR3: AISDRTQNTEAF
V: TRBV5-1; length: 11; J: TRBJ2-1; CDR3: ASSFQDYNEQF
V: TRBV18; length: 12; J: TRBJ1-3; CDR3: ASSADFLGNTIY
V: TRBV5-1; length: 13; J: TRBJ2-3; CDR3: ASSDRLGLTDTQY
V: TRBV7-2; length: 13; J: TRBJ2-2; CDR3: ASSLAGQNTGELF
V: TRBV30; length: 14; J: TRBJ1-3; CDR3: AWSVKSRLIGNTIY
V: TRBV30; length: 11; J: TRBJ1-5; CDR3: ASADRGSGPQH
V: TRBV7-2; length: 13; J: TRBJ2-7; CDR3: ASSLVPLTVYEQY
V: TRBV7-2; length: 12; J: TRBJ1-2; CDR3: ASSQSLGGLGYT
V: TRBV11-3; length: 14; J: TRBJ2-1; CDR3: ASSLERGAYDNEQF
V: TRBV5-1; length: 11; J: TRBJ1-4; CDR3: ASSLAGAEKLF
V: TRBV18; length: 13; J: TRBJ2-1; CDR3: ASSPPGGSYNEQF
V: TRBV6-1; length: 14; J: TRBJ2-1; CDR3: ASSEGGTGGYNEQF
V: TRBV5-1; length: 14; J: TRBJ2-5; CDR3: ASSLSTSGDQETQY
V: TRBV6-5; length: 10; J: TRBJ1-5; CDR3: ASSGNDQPQH
V: TRBV4-2; length: 18; J: TRBJ2-5; CDR3: ASSQDEGRGGAGVEETQY
V: TRBV19; length: 13; J: TRBJ2-2; CDR3: ASSEEGAGAGELF
V: TRBV6-5; length: 12; J: TRBJ2-7; CDR3: ASSPAVRGYEQY
V: TRBV9; length: 14; J: TRBJ2-5; CDR3: ASSVTSGGGRETQY
V: TRBV6-1; length: 12; J: TRBJ2-7; CDR3: ASSNLGTSYEQY
V: TRBV4-1; length: 13; J: TRBJ2-5; CDR3: ASSQTTGTGDPQY
V: TRBV11-3; length: 11; J: TRBJ1-6; CDR3: ASSPGDRSPLH
V: TRBV7-2; length: 10; J: TRBJ2-1; CDR3: ASSLSYNEQF
V: TRBV7-2; length: 12; J: TRBJ2-5; CDR3: ASSFRADKETQY
V: TRBV7-2; length: 9; J: TRBJ2-2; CDR3: ASRMDRELF
V: TRBV6-5; length: 13; J: TRBJ1-1; CDR3: ASSYSTRRAAEAF
V: TRBV5-1; length: 13; J: TRBJ2-7; CDR3: ASSDSGRTGYEQY
V: TRBV27; length: 12; J: TRBJ1-4; CDR3: ASTRQGLGEKLF
V: TRBV5-1; length: 10; J: TRBJ1-3; CDR3: ASSLDGNTIY
V: TRBV7-5; length: 17; J: TRBJ2-4; CDR3: ARSLDPIASSQAKNIQY
V: TRBV28; length: 12; J: TRBJ1-5; CDR3: ASSLPTDHQPQH
V: TRBV7-9; length: 13; J: TRBJ2-3; CDR3: ASSLGQRGTDTQY
V: TRBV7-9; length: 14; J: TRBJ2-5; CDR3: ASRGPGQGSVETQY
V: TRBV30; length: 12; J: TRBJ2-5; CDR3: AWGQGLGQETQY
V: TRBV18; length: 14; J: TRBJ1-3; CDR3: ASSPPAEGSGNTIY
V: TRBV2; length: 15; J: TRBJ2-6; CDR3: ASSGELAPSGANVLT
V: TRBV7-9; length: 9; J: TRBJ1-4; CDR3: ASGYNEKLF
V: TRBV5-1; length: 14; J: TRBJ2-3; CDR3: ASSFLGLNTKDTQY